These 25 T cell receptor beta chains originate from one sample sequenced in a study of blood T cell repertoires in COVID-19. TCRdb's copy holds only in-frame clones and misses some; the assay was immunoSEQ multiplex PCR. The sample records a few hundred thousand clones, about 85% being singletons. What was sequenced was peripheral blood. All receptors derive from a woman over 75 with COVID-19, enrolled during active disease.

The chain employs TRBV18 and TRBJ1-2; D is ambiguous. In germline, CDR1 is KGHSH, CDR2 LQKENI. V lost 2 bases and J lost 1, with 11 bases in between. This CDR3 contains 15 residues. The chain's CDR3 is CASSPSTTGNYGYTF. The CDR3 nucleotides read TGTGCCAGCTCACCATCGACCACGGGTAACTATGGCTACACCTTC.

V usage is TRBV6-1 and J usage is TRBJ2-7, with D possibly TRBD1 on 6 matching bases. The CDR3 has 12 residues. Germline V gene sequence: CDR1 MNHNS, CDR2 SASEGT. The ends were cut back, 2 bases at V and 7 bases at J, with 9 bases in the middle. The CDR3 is CASSETGREQYV. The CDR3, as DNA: TGTGCCAGCAGTGAAACAGGGCGGGAGCAGTACGTC.

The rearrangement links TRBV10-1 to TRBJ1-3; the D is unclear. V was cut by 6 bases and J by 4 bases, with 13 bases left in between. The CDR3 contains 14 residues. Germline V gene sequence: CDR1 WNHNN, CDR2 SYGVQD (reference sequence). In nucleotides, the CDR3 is TGCGCCAGCAGGACCCCGGGATTCGGAAACACCATATATTTT. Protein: CASRTPGFGNTIYF.

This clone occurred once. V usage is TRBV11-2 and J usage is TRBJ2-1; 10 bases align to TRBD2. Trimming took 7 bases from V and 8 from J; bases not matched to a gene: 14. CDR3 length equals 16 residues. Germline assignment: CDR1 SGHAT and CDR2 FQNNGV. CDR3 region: CASTYSGGKLSDEQFF. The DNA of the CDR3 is TGTGCCAGCACATATAGCGGGGGGAAGTTGAGCGATGAGCAGTTCTTC. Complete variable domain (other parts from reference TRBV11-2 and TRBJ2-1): EAGVAQSPRYKIIEKRQSVAFWCNPISGHATLYWYQQILGQGPKLLIQFQNNGVVDDSQLPKDRFSAERLKGVDSTLKIQPAKLEDSAVYLCASTYSGGKLSDEQFFGPGTRLTVL.

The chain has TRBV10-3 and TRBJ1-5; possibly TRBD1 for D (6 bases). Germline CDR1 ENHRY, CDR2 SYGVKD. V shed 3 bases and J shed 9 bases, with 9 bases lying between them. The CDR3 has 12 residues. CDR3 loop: CAISDGQMPQHF. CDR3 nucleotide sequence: TGTGCCATCAGTGACGGACAGATGCCCCAGCATTTT.

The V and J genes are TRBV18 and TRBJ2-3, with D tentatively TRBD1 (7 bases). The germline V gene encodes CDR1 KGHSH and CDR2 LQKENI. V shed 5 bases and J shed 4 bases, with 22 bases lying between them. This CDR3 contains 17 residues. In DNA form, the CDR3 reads TGTGCCAGCTCAGCAGAGACAGGGAGGATGGATGCAGATACGCAGTATTTT. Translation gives CASSAETGRMDADTQYF.

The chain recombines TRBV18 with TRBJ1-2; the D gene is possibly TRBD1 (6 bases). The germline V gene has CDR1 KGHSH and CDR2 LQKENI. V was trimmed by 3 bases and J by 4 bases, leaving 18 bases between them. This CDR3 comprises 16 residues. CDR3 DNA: TGTGCCAGCTCACCGGAACAGGGCCTCGCGTCCTATGGCTACACCTTC. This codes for CASSPEQGLASYGYTF.

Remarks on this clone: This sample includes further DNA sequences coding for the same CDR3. Written as DNA, the CDR3 is TGCGCCAGCAGCTTCCAGGAAAACACTGAAGCTTTCTTT. This codes for CASSFQENTEAFF. The chain combines TRBV5-1 with TRBJ1-1; D gene ambiguous. CDR1 is SGHRS and CDR2 is YFSETQ in the germline V gene. The V gene lost 2 bases and the J gene lost 2 bases, with 7 bases spanning the gap. This CDR3 spans 13 amino acids.

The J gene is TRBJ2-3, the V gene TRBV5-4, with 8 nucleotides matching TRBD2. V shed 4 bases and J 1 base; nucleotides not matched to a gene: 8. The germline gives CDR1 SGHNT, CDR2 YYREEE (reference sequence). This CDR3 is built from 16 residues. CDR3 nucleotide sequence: TGTGCCAGCAGCGCACCCGGGCGGGGGGGCACAGATACGCAGTATTTT. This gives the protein CASSAPGRGGTDTQYF.

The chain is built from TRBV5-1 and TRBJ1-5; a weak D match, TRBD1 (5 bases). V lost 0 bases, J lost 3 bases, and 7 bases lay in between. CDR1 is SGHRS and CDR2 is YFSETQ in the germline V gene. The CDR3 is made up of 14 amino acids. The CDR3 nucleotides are TGCGCCAGCAGCTTGGCAGGGAACAATCAGCCCCAGCATTTT. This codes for CASSLAGNNQPQHF. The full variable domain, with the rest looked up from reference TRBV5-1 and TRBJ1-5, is KAGVTQTPRYLIKTRGQQVTLSCSPISGHRSVSWYQQTPGQGLQFLFEYFSETQRNKGNFPGRFSGRQFSNSRSEMNVSTLELGDSALYLCASSLAGNNQPQHFGDGTRLSIL.

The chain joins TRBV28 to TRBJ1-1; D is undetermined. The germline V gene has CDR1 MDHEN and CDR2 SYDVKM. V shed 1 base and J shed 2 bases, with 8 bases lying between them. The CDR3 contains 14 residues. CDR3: CASSLFNTNTEAFF. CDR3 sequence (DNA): TGTGCCAGCAGTTTATTTAACACCAACACTGAAGCTTTCTTT.

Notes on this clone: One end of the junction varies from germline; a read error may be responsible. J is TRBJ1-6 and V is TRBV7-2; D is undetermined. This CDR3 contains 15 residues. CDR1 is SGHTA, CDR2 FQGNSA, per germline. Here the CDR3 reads CASSLGTLYSSPLHF. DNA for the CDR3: TGTGCCAGCAGCTTAGGTACCCTCTATAGTTCACCCCTCCACTTT.

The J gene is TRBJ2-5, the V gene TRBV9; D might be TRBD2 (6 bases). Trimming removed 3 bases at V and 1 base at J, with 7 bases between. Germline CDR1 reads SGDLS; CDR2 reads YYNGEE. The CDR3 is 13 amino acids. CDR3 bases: TGTGCCAGCAGCGGGAGGGCCCAAGAGACCCAGTACTTC. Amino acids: CASSGRAQETQYF.

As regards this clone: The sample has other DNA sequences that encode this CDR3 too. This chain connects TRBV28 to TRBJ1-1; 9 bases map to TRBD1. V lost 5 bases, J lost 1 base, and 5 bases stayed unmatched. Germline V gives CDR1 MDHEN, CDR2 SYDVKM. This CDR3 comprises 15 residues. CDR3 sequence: CASSRPGQGNTEAFF. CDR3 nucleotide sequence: TGTGCCAGCAGTCGACCGGGACAGGGGAACACTGAAGCTTTCTTT.

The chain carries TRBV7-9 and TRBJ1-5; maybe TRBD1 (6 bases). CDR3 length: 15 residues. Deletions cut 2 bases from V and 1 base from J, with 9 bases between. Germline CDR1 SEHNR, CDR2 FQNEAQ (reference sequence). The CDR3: CASSLQGLSNQPQHF. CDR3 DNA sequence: TGTGCCAGCAGCTTACAGGGGCTAAGCAATCAGCCCCAGCATTTT.

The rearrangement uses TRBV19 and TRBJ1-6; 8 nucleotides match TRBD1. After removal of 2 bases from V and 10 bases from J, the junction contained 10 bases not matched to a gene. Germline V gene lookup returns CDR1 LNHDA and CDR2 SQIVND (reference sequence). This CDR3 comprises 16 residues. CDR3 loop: CASSIKGTGLGSPLHF. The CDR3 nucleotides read TGTGCCAGTAGTATAAAGGGGACAGGCCTTGGGTCACCCCTCCACTTT.

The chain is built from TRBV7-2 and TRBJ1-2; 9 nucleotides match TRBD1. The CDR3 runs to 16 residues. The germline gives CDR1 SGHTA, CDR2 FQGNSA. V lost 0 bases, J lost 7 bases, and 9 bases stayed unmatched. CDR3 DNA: TGTGCCAGCAGCTTAGCGCCCGGGACAGGGAGTGGTGGCTACACCTTC. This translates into CASSLAPGTGSGGYTF.

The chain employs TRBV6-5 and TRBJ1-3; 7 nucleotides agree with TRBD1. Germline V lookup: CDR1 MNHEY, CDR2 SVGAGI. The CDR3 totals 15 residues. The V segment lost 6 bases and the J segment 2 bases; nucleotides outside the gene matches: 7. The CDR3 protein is CASSETGTAGNTIYF. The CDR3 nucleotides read TGTGCCAGCAGCGAGACGGGGACAGCTGGAAACACCATATATTTT.

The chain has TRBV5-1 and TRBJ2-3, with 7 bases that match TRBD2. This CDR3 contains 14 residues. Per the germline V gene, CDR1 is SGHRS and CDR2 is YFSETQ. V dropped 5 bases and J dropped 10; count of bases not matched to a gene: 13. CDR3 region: CASRDSSTSHAQYF. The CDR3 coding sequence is TGCGCCAGCAGAGACTCTTCGACTAGCCACGCGCAGTATTTT.

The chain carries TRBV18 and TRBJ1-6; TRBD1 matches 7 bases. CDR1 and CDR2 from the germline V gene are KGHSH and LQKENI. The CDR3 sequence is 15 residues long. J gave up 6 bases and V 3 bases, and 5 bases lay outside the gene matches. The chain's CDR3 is CASSPGQSLNSPLHF. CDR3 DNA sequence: TGTGCCAGCTCACCGGGACAGAGTCTTAATTCACCCCTCCACTTT.

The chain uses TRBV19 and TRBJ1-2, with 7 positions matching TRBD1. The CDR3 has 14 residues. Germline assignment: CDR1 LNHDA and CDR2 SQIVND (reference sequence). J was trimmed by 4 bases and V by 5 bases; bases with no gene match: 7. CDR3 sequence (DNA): TGTGCCAGTAGTCTCCCCGGGACAGTCTATGGCTACACCTTC. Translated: CASSLPGTVYGYTF.

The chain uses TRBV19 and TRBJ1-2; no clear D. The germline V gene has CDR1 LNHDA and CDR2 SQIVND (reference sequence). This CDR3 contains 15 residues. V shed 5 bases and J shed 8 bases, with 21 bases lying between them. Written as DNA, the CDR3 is TGTGCCAGTAGTCTCAAACCGGGTCTACTTTCGGGCTACACCTTC. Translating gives CASSLKPGLLSGYTF.

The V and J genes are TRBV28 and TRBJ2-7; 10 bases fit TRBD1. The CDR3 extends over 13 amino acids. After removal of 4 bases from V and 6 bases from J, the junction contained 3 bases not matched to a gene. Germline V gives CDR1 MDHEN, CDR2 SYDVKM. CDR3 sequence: CASSWGDRGEQYF. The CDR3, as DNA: TGTGCCAGCAGTTGGGGGGACAGGGGCGAGCAGTACTTC.

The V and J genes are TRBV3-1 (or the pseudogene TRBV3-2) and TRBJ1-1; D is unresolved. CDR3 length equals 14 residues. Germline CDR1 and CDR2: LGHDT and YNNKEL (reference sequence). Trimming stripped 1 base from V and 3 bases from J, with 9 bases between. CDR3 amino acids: CASSQGAIHTEAFF. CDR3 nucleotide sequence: TGTGCCAGCAGCCAAGGTGCGATCCACACTGAAGCTTTCTTT.

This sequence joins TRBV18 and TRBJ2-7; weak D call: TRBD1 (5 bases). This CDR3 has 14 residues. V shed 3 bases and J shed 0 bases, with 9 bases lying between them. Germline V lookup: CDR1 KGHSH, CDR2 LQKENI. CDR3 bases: TGTGCCAGCTCACCGGGGCCGAGCTCCTACGAGCAGTACGTC. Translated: CASSPGPSSYEQYV.